This T cell receptor (beta chain) was profiled in a study of control samples from healthy donors and cancer patients. Generated by immunoSEQ multiplex PCR, the TCRdb table keeps only in-frame clones and is missing some. The table includes 80,000 to 100,000 clones, around 80% detected once. Germline V gene sequence: CDR1 MGHDK, CDR2 SYGVNS. This CDR3 has 12 residues. Trimming took off 6 bases at V and 8 bases at J, with 14 bases between the two ends. This clonotype originated in a woman aged 30 to 39 in good health. The chain uses TRBV25-1 and TRBJ2-7, with a weak D call TRBD2 (6 bases). What was sequenced was blood. The CDR3, as DNA: TGTGCCAGCAGCCCGGAGGGGTGGAAGCAGTACTTC. Translation gives CASSPEGWKQYF.